This T cell receptor beta chain was identified during a study of Graves' ophthalmopathy and Graves' hyperthyroidism. Study at large: Investigators collected peripheral blood at initial diagnosis, before any treatment was given.

Only newly diagnosed hyperthyroidism patients aged 18 to 65, with under 2 months' duration, were enrolled. PBMCs had their origin in fresh peripheral blood (around 10 ml). The CDR3 has 15 amino acids. With 5 bases removed from V and 5 bases from J, the gap between germline ends came to 19 bases. Germline V CDR1 and CDR2: MDHEN, SYDVKM. General study results and limits: The majority of expanded thyroid clonotypes above 0.001 frequency also occurred in blood.

As concerns this clonotype: The antigen remains unidentified.

RNA transcripts served as template for amplifying TCR beta CDR3 sequences. Second-round multiplex PCR followed a first-round RT-PCR using HTBI primers. Each CDR3 protein is one row after TCRdb ran MiXCR on the multiplex PCR reads. This sample has 500,000 to 700,000 distinct CDR3 sequences; about a fifth occur once, and the top ten carry approximately 7%. This chain links TRBV28 with TRBJ2-7; D not resolved. The source material was peripheral blood. The receptor was derived from a woman aged 18-29 years with stable Graves' hyperthyroidism. Some clones in this sample may be carry-over from other donors' samples. CDR3 sequence (DNA): TGTGCCAGCAGTCAGACCATCGGGCCCCTCCACGAGCAGTACTTC. It is translated as CASSQTIGPLHEQYF.